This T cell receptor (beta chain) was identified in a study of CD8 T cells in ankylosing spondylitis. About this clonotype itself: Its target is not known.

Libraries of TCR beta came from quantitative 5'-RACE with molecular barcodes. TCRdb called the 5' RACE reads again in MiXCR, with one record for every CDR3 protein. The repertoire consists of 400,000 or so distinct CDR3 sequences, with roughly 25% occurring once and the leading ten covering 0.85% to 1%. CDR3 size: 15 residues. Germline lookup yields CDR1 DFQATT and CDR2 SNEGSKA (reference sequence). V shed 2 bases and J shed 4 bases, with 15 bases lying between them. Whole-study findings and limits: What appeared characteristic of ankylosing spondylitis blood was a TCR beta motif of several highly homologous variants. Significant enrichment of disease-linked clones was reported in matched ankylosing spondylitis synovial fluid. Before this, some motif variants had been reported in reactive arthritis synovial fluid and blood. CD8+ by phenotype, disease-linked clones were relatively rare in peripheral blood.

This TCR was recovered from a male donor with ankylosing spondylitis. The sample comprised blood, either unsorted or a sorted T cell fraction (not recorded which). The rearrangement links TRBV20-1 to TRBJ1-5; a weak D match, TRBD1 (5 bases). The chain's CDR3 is CSARLPGRLNQPQHF. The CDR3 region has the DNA TGCAGTGCTAGACTCCCGGGACGCCTTAATCAGCCCCAGCATTTT.